This is a list of T cell receptor beta chains from one sample in a study of cytomegalovirus exposure and HLA in healthy donors. The data were produced by immunoSEQ multiplex PCR, yet TCRdb's version contains in-frame clones alone and is incomplete. Of under 200,000 clones in the sample, 70% to 85% are singletons; the top ten hold roughly 3.6%. The sample comprised PBMCs. The receptors shown here come from a man aged 25 to 45 in good health and CMV-seropositive. Both conserved end residues are part of each CDR3. The D gene is left open where the match is weak. Size values are once, few and many counts, or a class for expanded clones, and some rows have none.

CDR3 length	J gene	clone size	V gene	D gene	CDR3 protein	CDR3 DNA
17	TRBJ1-2	NA	TRBV7-9	TRBD1	CASSRASGQGAYYGYTF	TGTGCCAGCAGCCGGGCCAGCGGACAGGGGGCTTACTATGGCTACACCTTC
13	TRBJ1-2	NA	TRBV11-1	TRBD1	CASSWDRNYGYTF	TGTGCCAGCAGCTGGGACAGGAACTATGGCTACACCTTC
15	TRBJ2-7	NA	TRBV2	NA	CASSGSPTRPYEQYF	TGTGCCAGCAGTGGGTCCCCAACACGCCCCTACGAGCAGTACTTC
15	TRBJ1-6	NA	TRBV11-2	TRBD1	CASSLGGQGRSPLHF	TGTGCCAGCAGCTTAGGGGGACAGGGGAGATCACCCCTCCACTTT
14	TRBJ2-7	few	TRBV6-5	NA	CASSRDGSSYEQYF	TGTGCCAGCAGTCGGGACGGGAGCTCCTACGAGCAGTACTTC
15	TRBJ1-1	few	TRBV30	TRBD1	CAWRGSGQKNTEAFF	TGTGCCTGGAGGGGCTCGGGACAGAAGAACACTGAAGCTTTCTTT
15	TRBJ2-7	few	TRBV4-1	TRBD1	CASSQRRDRVYEQYF	TGCGCCAGCAGCCAACGCCGGGACAGGGTTTACGAGCAGTACTTC
15	TRBJ1-3	NA	TRBV2	TRBD1	CASSRLGQFGNTIYF	TGTGCCAGCTCTCGGCTGGGACAGTTTGGAAACACCATATATTTT
13	TRBJ2-3	NA	TRBV5-4	NA	CASSLNSPDTQYF	TGTGCCAGCAGCTTGAACAGCCCAGATACGCAGTATTTT
14	TRBJ2-1	NA	TRBV30	TRBD2	CAWSSGGTYNEQFF	TGTGCCTGGAGTAGCGGGGGGACCTACAATGAGCAGTTCTTC
12	TRBJ1-2	NA	TRBV5-6	NA	CASSAEAWGYTF	TGTGCCAGCAGCGCGGAAGCCTGGGGCTACACCTTC
16	TRBJ2-1	NA	TRBV6-5	TRBD2	CASSYLGRGGYNEQFF	TGTGCCAGCAGTTATTTAGGCCGGGGGGGTTACAATGAGCAGTTCTTC
13	TRBJ1-5	NA	TRBV7-3	NA	CASSLDGTGPQHF	TGTGCCAGCAGCTTAGACGGTACAGGGCCCCAGCATTTT
14	TRBJ2-3	NA	TRBV7-9	TRBD1	CASSPRDRPHTQYF	TGTGCCAGCAGCCCCCGGGACAGGCCCCATACGCAGTATTTT
12	TRBJ1-4	NA	TRBV30	NA	CAWMGGGGQLFF	TGTGCCTGGATGGGGGGGGGTGGGCAACTGTTTTTT
15	TRBJ2-3	NA	TRBV9	NA	CASSVGGVSTDTQYF	TGTGCCAGCAGCGTAGGCGGGGTGAGCACAGATACGCAGTATTTT
13	TRBJ2-1	few	TRBV5-5	NA	CASSLFQDNEQFF	TGTGCCAGCAGCTTGTTTCAGGACAATGAGCAGTTCTTC
11	TRBJ1-2	NA	TRBV30	TRBD1	CAGGQNYGYTF	TGTGCCGGGGGACAGAACTATGGCTACACCTTC
15	TRBJ2-7	NA	TRBV30	TRBD1	CAWGGNRGFPREQYF	TGTGCCTGGGGCGGGAACAGGGGGTTCCCCCGGGAGCAGTACTTC
14	TRBJ2-6	NA	TRBV5-1	NA	CASNAYSGANVLTF	TGCGCCAGCAACGCCTACTCTGGGGCCAACGTCCTGACTTTC
15	TRBJ2-2	once	TRBV5-4	NA	CASSLAGTNTGELFF	TGTGCCAGCAGCTTAGCCGGGACAAACACCGGGGAGCTGTTTTTT
17	TRBJ2-2	NA	TRBV18	TRBD2	CASSPTRLAGNTGELFF	TGTGCCAGCTCACCTACCAGACTAGCGGGTAACACCGGGGAGCTGTTTTTT
13	TRBJ2-7	NA	TRBV30	NA	CAWSVSRGYEQYF	TGTGCCTGGAGTGTAAGCCGGGGATACGAGCAGTACTTC
15	TRBJ1-2	NA	TRBV28	TRBD1	CASSFTAGGLRGYTF	TGTGCCAGCAGTTTCACAGCAGGGGGCCTACGAGGCTACACCTTC
15	TRBJ1-5	NA	TRBV9	TRBD1	CASSETGISNQPQHF	TGTGCCAGCAGTGAGACAGGGATAAGCAATCAGCCCCAGCATTTT
13	TRBJ1-1	NA	TRBV29-1	NA	CSVEAGLNTEAFF	TGCAGCGTTGAGGCAGGGCTGAACACTGAAGCTTTCTTT
15	TRBJ2-7	NA	TRBV7-6	NA	CASSPFSPGRVEQYF	TGTGCCAGCAGTCCGTTTAGCCCCGGGCGGGTCGAGCAGTACTTC
15	TRBJ2-7	NA	TRBV7-9	TRBD2	CASSLVGLAGGEQYF	TGTGCCAGCAGCTTAGTAGGCCTAGCGGGGGGCGAGCAGTACTTC
17	TRBJ2-5	NA	TRBV4-1	TRBD2	CASSQDGTAGGIETQYF	TGCGCCAGCAGCCAAGATGGTACGGCGGGGGGGATAGAGACCCAGTACTTC
13	TRBJ2-3	NA	TRBV15	NA	CATSRAGFGTQYF	TGTGCCACCAGCAGAGCAGGGTTTGGTACGCAGTATTTT
16	TRBJ1-5	NA	TRBV19	TRBD1	CASSATGTGLNQPQHF	TGTGCCAGTAGTGCCACCGGGACAGGGCTCAATCAGCCCCAGCATTTT
15	TRBJ1-5	once	TRBV18	NA	CASSPLSGNNQPQHF	TGTGCCAGCTCACCTCTGTCAGGGAATAATCAGCCCCAGCATTTT
13	TRBJ2-4	NA	TRBV25-1	NA	CASSEAGKNIQYF	TGTGCCAGCAGTGAGGCAGGGAAAAACATTCAGTACTTC
15	TRBJ2-6	few	TRBV6-5	NA	CASRQDGSGANVLTF	TGTGCCAGCAGACAGGATGGCTCTGGGGCCAACGTCCTGACTTTC
16	TRBJ2-7	few	TRBV15	TRBD2	CATSRDTLAGEGEQYF	TGTGCCACCAGCAGAGACACCCTAGCGGGGGAAGGCGAGCAGTACTTC
14	TRBJ2-7	NA	TRBV2	NA	CASSEARQDYEQYF	TGTGCCAGCAGTGAAGCTAGACAGGATTACGAGCAGTACTTC
15	TRBJ1-2	few	TRBV9	TRBD1	CASSVAQGFNYGYTF	TGTGCCAGCAGCGTAGCACAGGGGTTTAACTATGGCTACACCTTC
13	TRBJ1-1	NA	TRBV30	TRBD1	CAWNTGTGEEAFF	TGTGCCTGGAATACCGGGACAGGGGAGGAAGCTTTCTTT
16	TRBJ2-2	NA	TRBV5-1	TRBD2	CASSGTSLRGDRELFF	TGCGCCAGCAGCGGAACTAGCCTCCGGGGGGATAGGGAGCTGTTTTTT
15	TRBJ2-1	NA	TRBV29-1	TRBD2	CSSGLLAGGNNEQFF	TGCAGCTCAGGCCTCCTAGCGGGGGGGAACAATGAGCAGTTCTTC
14	TRBJ2-1	NA	TRBV7-7	TRBD1	CASSDRDRYNEQFF	TGTGCCAGCAGCGACCGGGACAGATACAATGAGCAGTTCTTC
15	TRBJ2-2	few	TRBV2	TRBD2	CASSVRGRDTGELFF	TGTGCCAGCAGTGTACGAGGGAGGGACACCGGGGAGCTGTTTTTT
15	TRBJ2-7	once	TRBV5-1	TRBD1	CASSSSDRGTYEQYF	TGCGCCAGCAGCTCTTCCGACAGGGGTACCTACGAGCAGTACTTC
15	TRBJ2-1	NA	TRBV5-1	NA	CASREGFSSYNEQFF	TGCGCCAGCAGGGAGGGGTTTAGCTCCTACAATGAGCAGTTCTTC
13	TRBJ2-7	few	TRBV18	NA	CASSPPGSYEQYF	TGTGCCAGCTCACCACCCGGCTCCTACGAGCAGTACTTC
14	TRBJ1-1	NA	TRBV27	NA	CASSLLEGSTEAFF	TGTGCCAGCAGTTTATTAGAGGGTTCCACTGAAGCTTTCTTT
16	TRBJ1-6	NA	TRBV10-3	NA	CAISGGGISYNSPLHF	TGTGCCATCAGTGGTGGGGGGATTTCCTATAATTCACCCCTCCACTTT
16	TRBJ1-4	NA	TRBV7-9	NA	CASSRPGRGEGEKLFF	TGTGCCAGCAGCCGCCCGGGGAGGGGCGAGGGTGAAAAACTGTTTTTT
15	TRBJ2-7	few	TRBV28	TRBD1	CASSFRGQGRREQYF	TGTGCCAGCAGTTTTAGGGGACAGGGGCGTCGTGAGCAGTACTTC
15	TRBJ1-1	NA	TRBV6-6	TRBD1	CASSNDGQGVTEAFF	TGTGCCAGCAGTAACGATGGACAGGGGGTCACTGAAGCTTTCTTT
12	TRBJ2-3	NA	TRBV4-1	TRBD1	CASSQVSGQVVF	TGCGCCAGCAGCCAAGTATCAGGACAGGTGGTTTTC
15	TRBJ2-7	NA	TRBV6-6	NA	CASSSDSRLSYEQYF	TGTGCCAGCAGTTCTGACAGTCGACTCTCCTACGAGCAGTACTTC
18	TRBJ1-5	few	TRBV2	TRBD1	CASSEWTGGLYSNQPQHF	TGTGCCAGCAGTGAGTGGACAGGGGGCCTTTATAGCAATCAGCCCCAGCATTTT
18	TRBJ2-3	NA	TRBV5-1	TRBD2	CASSPRTSGLASTDTQYF	TGCGCCAGCAGCCCAAGGACTAGCGGGCTCGCTAGCACAGATACGCAGTATTTT
15	TRBJ2-7	NA	TRBV28	TRBD2	CASSQTSGASYEQYF	TGTGCCAGCAGCCAGACTAGCGGGGCCTCCTACGAGCAGTACTTC